This TCR beta chain was captured in a study of vaccination effects on CD4 cells after COVID-19 (dated by TCRdb to 2022 to 2024). As for the study more broadly: Two doses of either the BNT162b2 or the mRNA-1273 mRNA SARS-CoV-2 vaccine were administered to participants. The study compared SARS-CoV-2 spike-specific CD4+ TCR repertoires before and after mRNA vaccination in COVID-19 convalescent patients and infection-naive vaccine recipients. Altogether, about 10 COVID-19 convalescent patients and several SARS-CoV-2-naive healthy vaccine recipients made up the full study. Cultures from other donors in the study were sequenced using the Oncomine TCR Beta short-read assay on an Illumina iSeq 100. Study-wide findings and limitations: The study was limited by a small number of convalescent patients, and early post-infection timepoints were lacking. Both infection-induced and vaccine-induced clones contracted markedly at late post-vaccination timepoints, which is consistent with waning T cell responses. Among healthy vaccine recipients, nearly all vaccine-induced clones were SARS-CoV-2 mono-reactive, and just 1 of 255 was cross-reactive with common cold coronaviruses.

In the case of this clone: Which antigen it targets is not known. The sample holds no much larger clone one base away, and base qualities are not on file.

To prepare the library, the immunoSEQ multiplex PCR assay was applied. TCR beta CDR3 sequencing was performed on DNA from the cultured, isolated CD4+ T cells. The original methods were these. Non-productive TCR sequences were removed and reads were trimmed to the CDR3 region, keeping CDR3s of at least 7 amino acids. The MANAFEST web app was used to pick out antigen-specific clonotypes by comparing their expansion in peptide wells with that in reference cultures. To be called positive, a clone needed expansion at FDR<0.05 compared with the reference and with all other wells, an odds ratio greater than 5, and a frequency greater than 0.1% in two replicate wells. A clonotype was called cross-reactive if it was significantly expanded both in SARS-CoV-2 spike wells and in at least one common cold coronavirus spike condition. Using the stringdist R package, CDR3 similarity was measured by Levenshtein distance, and unrooted trees were constructed with ape in R 3.6.1. TCRdb obtained this table from immuneACCESS and retained in-frame rearrangements with V and J assigned. These tables miss some clones; where compared with another copy, unresolved V genes account for less than half of the shortfall, and the remainder is unexplained. V, J and clone size are those of that table, while D and trimming were read from the DNA. In this sample the table shows about 27,000 clones, roughly 73% of which occur a single time. The ten largest clones represent 22% of the sample.

The ViraFEST assay stimulated PBMC with viral peptide pools and then used TCR sequencing to identify antigen-specific CD4+ T cell clonotypes by expansion. After 10 days of culture, CD4+ T cells were isolated with the EasySep CD4+ T cell isolation kit. None of the healthy vaccine recipients had a prior SARS-CoV-2 infection, which was confirmed by nucleocapsid antibody tests that came back negative both before and after vaccination. Each well held two million PBMC cultured in IMDM containing 5% human AB serum, roughly 10 IU/ml IL-2 and gentamicin, along with around 11 ug/ml peptides. Half of the culture medium was replaced with fresh IL-2-containing medium on days 3 and 7. Each peptide stimulation condition was cultured in triplicate wells unless otherwise noted. Using Ficoll-Paque Plus gradient centrifugation, PBMC were separated from whole blood and then either used fresh or cryopreserved at -140C. The spike proteins of SARS-CoV-2 and of the common cold coronaviruses HCoV-NL63, HCoV-OC43 and HCoV-229E were spanned by overlapping peptide pools. The QIAamp micro DNA kit was used to extract genomic DNA from the cultured CD4+ T cells.

The receptor was isolated from a human donor who received a COVID-19 vaccine. Sample: CD4+ T cells from PBMCs cultured with HCoV-NL63 spike peptides, taken before COVID-19 vaccination. The intended sense of this specimen's cell subset or site label: HCoV-NL63 spike overlapping peptide pool stimulation.

The nucleotide sequence reads as follows: TGTGCCAGCAGTCCACAGGGAGAGACCCAGTACTTC. It codes for CASSPQGETQYF. The chain uses TRBV27 and TRBJ2-5; TRBD1 could be the D gene, as 6 bases match. The CDR3 runs 12 residues from the cysteine to the phenylalanine. The only DNA kept is the CDR3, 36 bases in frame from the first base. The germline V gene encodes CDR1 MNHEY and CDR2 SMNVEV (reference sequence). V is clipped by 5 bases and J by 4 bases, and the sequence between their germline boundaries is 8 bases long.